One T cell receptor (beta chain) is described in this entry. This record belongs to a study of control samples from healthy donors and cancer patients. Method: immunoSEQ multiplex PCR; TCRdb's copy keeps in-frame clones and lacks some. Of around 130,000 clones in the sample, approximately 90% were seen once. Trimming shortened V by 0 bases and J by 1 base, and 10 bases separated the two germline ends. This CDR3 comprises 15 residues. In germline, CDR1 is SGHRS, CDR2 YFSETQ. The chain combines TRBV5-1 with TRBJ1-1; D remains unclear. Sequenced sample: blood. The receptor comes from a man between 18 and 29 years old in good health. The CDR3: CASSLVGTANTEAFF. Written as DNA, the CDR3 is TGCGCCAGCAGCTTGGTTGGCACGGCGAACACTGAAGCTTTCTTT.